The 22 T cell receptor beta chains presented below share a single source sample, sequenced in a study of blood T cells in healthy people across ages. It was with a sample-barcoded 5' primer and a J-beta primer mix that a second PCR of roughly 7 to 12 cycles was run. TCRdb used MiXCR to reprocess the 5' RACE reads, holding one entry per CDR3 protein. This table holds hundreds of thousands of distinct CDR3 sequences, about 30% found once. The specimen was blood. These receptor sequences come from an elderly woman in good health.

The sample holds many counts of this clonotype. The chain links TRBV12-3 or TRBV12-4 to TRBJ2-5, with TRBD1 matching 10 bases. With the DNA end fitting TRBJ2-7 better, the J assignment may be wrong. The CDR3 totals 17 residues. The CDR3 loop is CASSIRDRGPGGVEQYF. The CDR3 nucleotides read TGTGCCAGCAGTATCCGGGACAGGGGCCCTGGGGGGGTCGAGCAGTACTTC.

This chain connects TRBV19 to TRBJ2-2; 7 bases map to TRBD1. V shed 5 bases, J shed 4 bases, and the junction held 7 bases outside the gene matches. Germline V gene lookup returns CDR1 LNHDA and CDR2 SQIVND (reference sequence). The CDR3 has 15 residues. This chain's CDR3 is CASSSRDRPTGELFF. The CDR3 DNA sequence: TGTGCCAGTAGTTCCCGGGACAGACCCACCGGGGAGCTGTTTTTT.

This chain connects TRBV20-1 to TRBJ2-1; D gene uncertain. With 5 bases removed from V and 0 bases from J, the gap between germline ends came to 14 bases. CDR3 size: 15 residues. Germline-derived CDR1 and CDR2 are DFQATT and SNEGSKA (reference sequence). Written as DNA, the CDR3 is TGCAGTGCTTCTCCGGCCATTAGCTCCTACAATGAGCAGTTCTTC. Its translation: CSASPAISSYNEQFF.

This clonotype has only a few counts. This clone may be a read error of a much larger clone one base away. The rearrangement links TRBV9 to TRBJ2-6; D possibly uses TRBD1 or TRBD2 (5 bases each). The CDR3 consists of 15 residues. Looked up from germline, CDR1 is SGDLS and CDR2 is YYNGEE. The chain's CDR3 is CASSVGGRGANVRTF. The CDR3 region has the DNA TGTGCCAGCAGCGTAGGGGGACGTGGGGCCAACGTCCGGACTTTC.

This clonotype was seen many times. The rearrangement links TRBV6-2 or TRBV6-3 to TRBJ2-5; a possible D gene is TRBD2 (8 bases). Between the trimmed V and J ends, which lost 8 bases and 1 base, there was a span of 26 bases. The CDR3 sequence is 18 residues long. Germline V CDR1 and CDR2: MNHEY, SVGEGT. DNA for the CDR3: TGTGCCAGCGCTCCTACGCACAGGGGACTAGGGGCCCAAGAGACCCAGTACTTC. This translates into CASAPTHRGLGAQETQYF.

Ten or more counts support this clonotype. V usage is TRBV4-2 and J usage is TRBJ2-7; D ambiguous. Germline CDR1 and CDR2: LGHNA and YNFKEQ. Trimming took 0 bases from V and 3 from J, leaving 12 bases between them. CDR3 length: 15 residues. The CDR3 DNA reads TGTGCCAGCAGCCAAGATCCCAATTCTCTCTACGAGCAGTACTTC. It translates to CASSQDPNSLYEQYF.

This clonotype was detected ten times or more. This chain joins TRBV6-2 or TRBV6-3 and TRBJ2-3, with TRBD2 matching 13 bases. The CDR3 totals 15 residues. Germline V gene data show CDR1 as MNHEY and CDR2 as SVGEGT. J was trimmed by 2 bases and V by 6 bases; bases with no gene match: 2. The CDR3 sequence is CASRLAGGPTDTQYF. As DNA, the CDR3 is TGTGCCAGCAGACTAGCGGGGGGGCCCACAGATACGCAGTATTTT.

In its sample, this clonotype was seen many times. The chain employs TRBV29-1 and TRBJ2-6, with D perhaps matching TRBD1 (5 bases). This CDR3 has 15 residues. V lost 7 bases to trimming and J lost 0 bases, with 13 bases between them. The V gene's germline CDR1 is SQVTM and CDR2 ANQGSEA. CDR3 sequence (DNA): TGCAGCGCGTTAACAGGTTTCTCTGGGGCCAACGTCCTGACTTTC. This gives the protein CSALTGFSGANVLTF.

Worth noting for this clonotype: Since the CDR3 does not end with the conserved phenylalanine or tryptophan, this likely comes from a read error. The chain joins TRBV4-2 to TRBJ2-3; 10 nucleotides agree with TRBD2. The CDR3 is made up of 18 amino acids. From germline, CDR1 is LGHNA and CDR2 YNFKEQ. CDR3 loop: CASSQEYRLAGGTDTQYL. The CDR3 nucleotides are TGTGCCAGTAGCCAAGAATACAGGCTAGCGGGAGGCACAGATACGCAGTATTTG.

The chain joins TRBV30 to TRBJ1-1; perhaps TRBD1 as D (6 bases). Germline V gene lookup returns CDR1 GTSNPN and CDR2 SVGIG (reference sequence). The V end was cut by 1 base, the J end by 0 bases, with 12 bases between. This CDR3 spans 15 amino acids. The CDR3 sequence: CAWSERGAMNTEAFF. The CDR3 DNA reads TGTGCCTGGAGTGAACGGGGGGCAATGAACACTGAAGCTTTCTTT.

On this clonotype itself: One junction end disagrees with the germline gene, perhaps due to a read error. The chain uses TRBV20-1 and TRBJ1-2; D gene uncertain. Per germline, CDR1 DFQATT and CDR2 SNEGSKA (reference sequence). The CDR3 has 12 residues. The CDR3 DNA follows: TGCGGTGCTAGAGCATCTAACTATGGCTACACCTTC. This codes for CGARASNYGYTF.

Concerning this clonotype: A much larger clone lies a single base off, so this may be a read error. The chain carries TRBV7-9 and TRBJ2-1; 7 nucleotides agree with TRBD1. CDR1 and CDR2 from the germline V gene are SEHNR and FQNEAQ (reference sequence). There are 14 residues in the CDR3. The V segment lost 8 bases and the J segment 8 bases; nucleotides outside the gene matches: 12. CDR3 bases: TGTGCCAGCGGCGGCCGGGACAGCAACGATGAGCAGTTCTTC. This codes for CASGGRDSNDEQFF.

Worth noting for this clonotype: A junction boundary mismatches the germline segment, possibly from a read error. The rearrangement joins TRBV20-1 to TRBJ2-1; no definite D call. This CDR3 has 14 residues. Germline CDR1 DFQATT, CDR2 SNEGSKA (reference sequence). CDR3 sequence: CSSRGVLGYNEQFF. The DNA of the CDR3 is TGCAGTTCTAGAGGAGTGTTGGGTTACAATGAGCAGTTCTTC.

This chain connects TRBV20-1 to TRBJ2-5, with no clear D. This CDR3 has 12 amino acids. Germline V CDR1 and CDR2: DFQATT, SNEGSKA (reference sequence). Trimming took 5 bases from V and 1 from J, leaving 8 bases between them. Here the CDR3 DNA reads TGCAGTGCTGGGCCGGGCCAAGAGACCCAGTACTTC. Translation: CSAGPGQETQYF.

This clonotype occurred a few times. The CDR3 bases are TGTGCCAGCAGTACCTGGACAGGGGGGAATCAGCCCCAGCATTTT. Amino acid sequence: CASSTWTGGNQPQHF. V gene TRBV12-3 or TRBV12-4 combines with J gene TRBJ1-5; 10 nucleotides agree with TRBD1. The CDR3 consists of 15 residues. Trimming took 5 bases from V and 4 from J; bases not matched to a gene: 5.

V and J are TRBV5-1 and TRBJ2-4, with D hard to call. V shed 3 bases and J shed 15 bases, with 4 bases lying between them. Germline values: CDR1 SGHRS, CDR2 YFSETQ. This CDR3 is 8 amino acids long. CDR3 in amino acids: CASSSGYF. The CDR3 DNA is TGCGCCAGCAGCTCCGGGTACTTC. Using reference TRBV5-1 and TRBJ2-4 for the parts outside the CDR3, the full variable domain is KAGVTQTPRYLIKTRGQQVTLSCSPISGHRSVSWYQQTPGQGLQFLFEYFSETQRNKGNFPGRFSGRQFSNSRSEMNVSTLELGDSALYLCASSSGYFGAGTRLSVL.

This clonotype was counted many times. This chain links TRBV7-2 with TRBJ2-7, with 10 bases identical to TRBD1. Germline values: CDR1 SGHTA, CDR2 FQGNSA. Trimming at V came to 4 bases and at J to 3 bases, leaving 0 bases not matched to a gene. CDR3 size: 13 residues. The CDR3 DNA follows: TGTGCCAGCAGCTGGACAGGGGGCTACGAGCAGTACTTC. It is translated as CASSWTGGYEQYF.

Note on this clonotype: The CDR3 end shows no conserved phenylalanine or tryptophan, and so a read error is likely. The rearrangement uses TRBV12-3 or TRBV12-4 and TRBJ2-3, with D unclear. Deletions cut 1 base from V and 2 bases from J, with 7 bases between. This CDR3 has 14 residues. The CDR3 coding sequence is TGTGCCAGCAGTTTAGGAGTGCCCACAGATACGCAGTATTCT. This codes for CASSLGVPTDTQYS.

This clonotype was detected only a few times. Just one base apart from a much larger clone, this may be a read error. This rearrangement joins TRBV7-9 to TRBJ2-7, with D perhaps matching TRBD1 (6 bases). The CDR3 runs to 17 residues. V lost 0 bases, J lost 2 bases, and 17 bases lay in between. Germline V lookup: CDR1 SEHNR, CDR2 FQNEAQ (reference sequence). The CDR3 protein is CASSLAPSFTGTYEQYF. CDR3 DNA sequence: TGTGCCAGCAGCTTAGCGCCAAGTTTCACAGGGACCTACGAGCAGTACTTC.

This clonotype was seen just once. This rearrangement joins TRBV7-9 to TRBJ1-1; D may be TRBD1 (5 bases). CDR1 is SEHNR, CDR2 FQNEAQ, per germline (reference sequence). There are 12 residues in the CDR3. V gave up 3 bases and J gave up 10 bases, with 12 bases separating them. This CDR3 reads CASSFDQGPAFF. The CDR3 DNA reads TGTGCCAGCAGCTTTGATCAGGGCCCAGCTTTCTTT. Drawing the rest from reference TRBV7-9 and TRBJ1-1, the complete variable domain is DTGVSQNPRHKITKRGQNVTFRCDPISEHNRLYWYRQTLGQGPEFLTYFQNEAQLEKSRLLSDRFSAERPKGSFSTLEIQRTEQGDSAMYLCASSFDQGPAFFGQGTRLTVV.

This clonotype has at least ten counts. This chain connects TRBV12-3 or TRBV12-4 to TRBJ1-5, with D unresolved. Trimming removed 5 bases from V and 1 base from J, with 6 bases in between. There are 13 residues in the CDR3. CDR3 bases: TGTGCCAGCAGTGGACTAAGCAATCAGCCCCAGCATTTT. Encoded protein: CASSGLSNQPQHF.

The V gene is TRBV20-1, the J gene TRBJ2-1; 9 bases map to TRBD1. With V trimmed by 3 bases and J by 5 bases, 2 bases remained unmatched. The CDR3 loop spans 13 amino acids. Germline CDR1 reads DFQATT; CDR2 reads SNEGSKA (reference sequence). CDR3 sequence: CSARTGGDNEQFF. CDR3 in DNA: TGCAGTGCTAGGACAGGGGGGGACAATGAGCAGTTCTTC.